This T cell receptor (beta chain) was observed in a study of T cell changes during pregnancy in multiple sclerosis. Repertoires were generated with immunoSEQ multiplex PCR, while TCRdb's copy carries only in-frame clones and drops some. The data show approximately 63,000 clones, about nine tenths seen once. The CDR3 sequence is 16 residues long. Germline V lookup: CDR1 SGHVS, CDR2 FQNEAQ. V shed 2 bases and J 5 bases; nucleotides not matched to a gene: 8. The origin of this receptor is a female donor in good health, enrolled as a control in a pregnancy study. The source was peripheral blood, collected in the third trimester of pregnancy. V is TRBV7-8 and J is TRBJ2-3, with 9 bases matching TRBD2. CDR3 coding DNA: TGTGCCAGCAGCTTATTCGGAGCGGGGGGTATAGATACGCAGTATTTT. This gives the protein CASSLFGAGGIDTQYF.